The entry that follows covers one T cell receptor (beta chain) sequence. This clone was observed once. This clone's antigen is unknown. The sample holds no much larger clone one base away, and base qualities are not on file. This specimen's time point label, interpreted: about 28 days (+/-7) after the second vaccine dose. Because spike-specific TCR depth and breadth did not differ between the two schedules, AZD1222 recipients who got a second dose at roughly 4 weeks were pooled with those who got a second dose at roughly 12 weeks. The vaccinee samples were drawn from two UK trials, COV001 and COV002, one of which was a single-blind randomized controlled phase 2/3 trial testing AZD1222 (ChAdOx1 nCoV-19) in healthy adults. For TCRbeta chain sequencing, PBMC samples from trial participants were taken at day 0 and at day 28 after the second dose. The CDR3 regions of human TCRbeta chains were analyzed by immunosequencing. As for the original processing: TCRs in the repertoires were matched against a reference library of SARS-CoV-2-specific TCRs that had been generated with the MIRA antigen-specificity platform. Breadth meant the fraction of unique TCRs that were SARS-CoV-2-associated, whereas depth meant the fraction of total T cells that were SARS-CoV-2-associated. Each spike-specific TCR was assigned to its reactive spike region and to a CD4 or CD8 class using the MIRA data. Log10-transformed breadth and depth values were compared by one-way ANOVA with Sidak's multiple comparisons tests. The table was pulled from immuneACCESS by TCRdb, which kept in-frame rearrangements only. Such tables lose some clones; where checked, under half of the loss comes from unresolved V genes, and the rest has no known cause. Clone size and the V and J calls come from that table; the DNA yielded D and trimming. The sample contains over 110,000 clones, 90% of them found a single time. Roughly 1.7% of the sample lies in the top ten.

Compared with germline, V lacks 5 bases and J lacks 7 bases; bases without a gene match: 13. The CDR3 runs 15 amino acids, cysteine and phenylalanine included. The retained sequence is limited to the CDR3, 45 bases, with the frame set at the first base. The CDR1 and CDR2 encoded by the germline V gene are MDHEN and SYDVKM. These data belong to a study of T cell responses to AZD1222 COVID-19 vaccine (dated by TCRdb to the early 2020s). Notes on the research overall: TCR sequencing covered 233 trial participants: roughly 200 given two doses of AZD1222 and approximately 26 given two doses of MenACWY control vaccine. Trial participants were enrolled by age into 18-55, 56-69 and 70-plus year subgroups, with roughly 160, 29 and 62 TCR-sequenced participants respectively.

What the authors observed across the whole study: CD4 TCRs associated with the vaccine covered the entire spike protein, and the dominant responses were in regions 160-218 and 743-854. Conclusions about previously exposed vaccinees were limited because only six AZD1222 recipients were SARS-CoV-2 seropositive at baseline. In the small 56-69-year group, the increase in depth fell short of significance, most likely because of low power. After two AZD1222 doses, spike-specific TCR breadth and depth were significantly higher than at day 0 and than in MenACWY recipients. Participants were mostly white British, with more females than males. The authors suggested clonal diversity may have been underestimated. Because no day 14 peak-response samples were available, repertoires were characterized only after the peak T cell response. Reportedly, almost half of the unique spike-specific TCRs recognized epitopes lying outside the regions that are mutated in the B.1.351 and B.1.1.7 variants.

The chain links TRBV28 with TRBJ1-2; 7 central nucleotides agree with TRBD1. The receptor's source is an adult who received the AZD1222 COVID-19 vaccine. The sample here was peripheral blood, taken 28 days after the second AZD1222 dose. The CDR3 loop reads CASSPPRGNSGGYTF. The nucleotide sequence is given as TGTGCCAGCAGTCCCCCCAGGGGGAATTCGGGTGGCTACACCTTC.